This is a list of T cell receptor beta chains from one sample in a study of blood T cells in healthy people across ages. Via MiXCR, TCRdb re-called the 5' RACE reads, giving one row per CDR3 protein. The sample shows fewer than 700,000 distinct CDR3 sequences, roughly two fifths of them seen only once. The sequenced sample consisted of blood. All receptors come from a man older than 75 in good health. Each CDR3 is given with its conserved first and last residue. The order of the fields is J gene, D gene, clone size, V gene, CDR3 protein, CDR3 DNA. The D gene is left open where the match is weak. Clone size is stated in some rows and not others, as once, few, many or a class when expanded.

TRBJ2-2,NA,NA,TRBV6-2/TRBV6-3,CASRREGSTTGELFF,TGTGCCAGCAGGAGAGAGGGTTCGACCACCGGGGAGCTGTTTTTT
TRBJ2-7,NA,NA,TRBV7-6,CASSTKDEQYF,TGTGCCAGCAGCACAAAGGACGAGCAGTACTTC
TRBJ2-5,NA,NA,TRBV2,CASSLRKGETQYF,TGTGCCAGCAGTTTAAGGAAGGGGGAGACCCAGTACTTC
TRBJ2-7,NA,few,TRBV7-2,CASSTTAAYEQYF,TGTGCCAGCAGCACCACAGCAGCCTACGAGCAGTACTTC
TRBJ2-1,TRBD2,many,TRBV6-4,CASSPLGRGIGNEQFF,TGTGCCAGCAGTCCCCTGGGGCGGGGGATAGGCAATGAGCAGTTCTTC
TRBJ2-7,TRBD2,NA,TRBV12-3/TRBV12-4,CASSGRAGSDEQYF,TGTGCCAGCAGTGGACGAGCGGGGAGCGACGAGCAGTACTTC
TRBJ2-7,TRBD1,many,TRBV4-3,CASSQETRGLNYEQYF,TGCGCCAGCAGCCAAGAGACCAGGGGGCTGAACTACGAGCAGTACTTC
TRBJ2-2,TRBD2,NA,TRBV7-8,CASSLRLAGGSRTGELFF,TGTGCCAGCAGCTTACGACTAGCGGGAGGGTCTAGGACCGGGGAGCTGTTTTTT
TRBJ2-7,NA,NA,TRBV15,CATSRDRMGFYEQYF,TGTGCCACCAGCAGAGATCGTATGGGGTTCTACGAGCAGTACTTC
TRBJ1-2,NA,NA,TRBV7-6,CASSNLGEGSHGYTF,TGTGCCAGCAGCAACCTGGGTGAGGGAAGTCATGGCTACACCTTC
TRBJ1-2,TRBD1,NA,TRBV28,CASRRPGTGDGGYTF,TGTGCCAGCAGACGTCCCGGGACAGGGGACGGTGGCTACACCTTC
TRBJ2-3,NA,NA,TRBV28,CASSLSRGHTDTQYF,TGTGCCAGCAGTTTATCTCGGGGCCACACAGATACGCAGTATTTT
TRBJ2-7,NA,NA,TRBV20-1,CSAPLPPIKYEQYF,TGCAGTGCCCCTCTCCCTCCTATAAAATACGAGCAGTACTTC
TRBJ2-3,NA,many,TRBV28,CASSTSTLTQYF,TGTGCCAGCAGTACCTCGACCCTTACGCAGTATTTT
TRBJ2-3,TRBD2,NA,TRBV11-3,CASSPKTSGGARLRTDTQYF,TGTGCCAGCAGCCCAAAGACTAGCGGGGGGGCAAGACTTAGGACAGATACGCAGTATTTT
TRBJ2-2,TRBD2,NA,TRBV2,CASRLRTSGSAGELFF,TGTGCCAGCAGACTCAGGACTAGCGGGAGCGCCGGGGAGCTGTTTTTT
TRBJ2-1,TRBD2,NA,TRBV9,CASSARLAGVGEQFF,TGTGCCAGCAGCGCCCGACTAGCGGGAGTGGGTGAGCAGTTCTTC
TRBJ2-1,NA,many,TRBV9,CASSVDDSPNEQFF,TGTGCCAGCAGCGTAGACGACAGCCCCAATGAGCAGTTCTTC
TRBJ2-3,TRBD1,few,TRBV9,CASSVGRDRDTDTQYF,TGTGCCAGCAGCGTAGGCCGGGACAGAGACACAGATACGCAGTATTTT
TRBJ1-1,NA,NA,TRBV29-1,CSMRGATEAFF,TGCAGCATGCGGGGGGCCACTGAAGCTTTCTTT
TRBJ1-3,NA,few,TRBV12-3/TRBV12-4,CASSLLQAISGNTIYF,TGTGCCAGCAGTTTATTGCAGGCTATCTCTGGAAACACCATATATTTT
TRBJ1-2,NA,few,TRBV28,CASSPPAGYGYTF,TGTGCCAGCAGCCCGCCGGCAGGCTATGGCTACACCTTC
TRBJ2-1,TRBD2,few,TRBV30,CAWSAGGPYNEQFF,TGTGCCTGGAGCGCGGGAGGGCCCTACAATGAGCAGTTCTTC
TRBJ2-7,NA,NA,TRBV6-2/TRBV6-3,CASRRHRNGEVEQYF,TGTGCCAGCAGGCGACACAGGAACGGGGAAGTCGAGCAGTACTTC
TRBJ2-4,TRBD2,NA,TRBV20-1,CSARTSGRVSAKNIQYF,TGCAGTGCTAGAACTAGCGGGAGAGTATCAGCCAAAAACATTCAGTACTTC
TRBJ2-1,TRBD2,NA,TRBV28,CASSFRLAGVTYEQFF,TGTGCCAGCAGTTTCCGACTAGCGGGAGTCACCTACGAGCAGTTCTTC
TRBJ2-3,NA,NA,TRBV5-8,CASRLNRETDTQYF,TGTGCCAGCAGGCTGAACAGGGAGACAGATACGCAGTATTTT
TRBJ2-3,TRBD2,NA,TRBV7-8,CASSFGSGSADTQYF,TGTGCCAGCAGCTTTGGGAGCGGGAGTGCAGATACGCAGTATTTT
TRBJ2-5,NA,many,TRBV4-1,CASSQDFRGTETQYF,TGCGCCAGCAGCCAAGATTTTCGGGGGACAGAGACCCAGTACTTC
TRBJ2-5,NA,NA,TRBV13,CASSSTTGREETQYF,TGTGCCAGCAGCTCGACGACAGGACGAGAAGAGACCCAGTACTTC
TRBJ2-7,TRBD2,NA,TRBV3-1,CASSQGLSAGGYNEQYF,TGTGCCAGCAGCCAAGGCCTGTCAGCGGGGGGGTACAATGAGCAGTACTTC
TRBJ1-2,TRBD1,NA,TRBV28,CASSFRGRNYGYTF,TGTGCCAGCAGTTTCAGGGGGCGAAACTATGGCTACACCTTC
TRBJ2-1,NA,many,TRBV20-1,CSATDSGTYNEQFF,TGCAGTGCTACGGACAGCGGCACCTACAATGAGCAGTTCTTC
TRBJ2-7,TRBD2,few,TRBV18,CASSPPTSGSNEQYF,TGTGCCAGCTCACCACCTACTAGCGGGAGCAACGAGCAGTACTTC
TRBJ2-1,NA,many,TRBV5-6,CASSLGPTASRNNEQFF,TGTGCCAGCAGCTTGGGGCCCACAGCTTCAAGAAACAATGAGCAGTTCTTC
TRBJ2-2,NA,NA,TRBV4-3,CASSQSVQEDTGELFF,TGCGCCAGCAGCCAATCGGTACAGGAGGACACCGGGGAGCTGTTTTTT
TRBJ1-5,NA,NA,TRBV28,CASSLYDSSNQPQHF,TGTGCCAGCAGTCTTTACGACAGTAGCAATCAGCCCCAGCATTTT
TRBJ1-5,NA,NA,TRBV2,CASSEERRGGLSNQPQHF,TGTGCCAGCAGTGAGGAGCGGCGCGGAGGGTTAAGCAATCAGCCCCAGCATTTT
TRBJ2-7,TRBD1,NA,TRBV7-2,CASSARDRVAEQYF,TGTGCCAGCAGCGCCCGGGACAGGGTCGCCGAGCAGTACTTC
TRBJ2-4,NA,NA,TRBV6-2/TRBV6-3,CASSPYDSGKNIQYF,TGTGCCAGCAGCCCCTATGATTCCGGCAAAAACATTCAGTACTTC
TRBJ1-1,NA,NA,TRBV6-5,CASWGAMNTEAFF,TGTGCCAGTTGGGGGGCCATGAACACTGAAGCTTTCTTT
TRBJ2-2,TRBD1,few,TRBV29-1,CSVDQGTGRTGELFF,TGCAGCGTTGACCAGGGGACAGGCCGCACCGGGGAGCTGTTTTTT
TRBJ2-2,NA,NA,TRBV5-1,CASTQQGRSGELFF,TGCGCCAGCACGCAACAGGGTAGATCCGGGGAGCTGTTTTTT
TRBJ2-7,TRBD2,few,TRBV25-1,CASSGRTSGTSDEQYF,TGTGCCAGCAGTGGGAGGACTAGCGGGACTTCAGACGAGCAGTACTTC
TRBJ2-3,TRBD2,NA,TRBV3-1,CASSQGLAGRGDTQYF,TGTGCCAGCAGCCAAGGACTAGCGGGAAGAGGGGATACGCAGTATTTT
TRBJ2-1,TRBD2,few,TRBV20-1,CSARDFSGRSSYNEQFF,TGCAGTGCTAGAGATTTTAGCGGGAGATCCTCCTACAATGAGCAGTTCTTC
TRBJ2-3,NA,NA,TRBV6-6,CASSYPPDTQYF,TGTGCCAGCAGTTACCCCCCAGATACGCAGTATTTT
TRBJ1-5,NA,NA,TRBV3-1,CASSLNGEAQPQHF,TGTGCCAGCAGCCTTAATGGGGAGGCTCAGCCCCAGCATTTT
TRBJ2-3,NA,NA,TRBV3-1,CASSLMGALEGMGFTDTQYF,TGTGCCAGCAGCCTTATGGGAGCCTTGGAAGGGATGGGTTTCACAGATACGCAGTATTTT
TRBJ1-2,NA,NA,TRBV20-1,CSARTTEKGYGYTF,TGCAGTGCTAGAACAACAGAAAAGGGATATGGCTACACCTTC
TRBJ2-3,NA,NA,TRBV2,CASRTQRAGTDTQYF,TGTGCCAGCAGGACCCAGAGGGCTGGCACAGATACGCAGTATTTT